This T cell receptor beta chain stems from a study of T cell responses to AZD1222 COVID-19 vaccine. Study findings and constraints: Clonal diversity was possibly underestimated, and white British individuals and females predominated among donors.

Note on this clone: Its matching antigen is unknown.

Between the trimmed V and J ends, which lost 1 base and 0 bases, there was a span of 10 bases. The CDR3 runs to 16 residues. Germline-derived CDR1 and CDR2 are LGHNA and YNFKEQ. The protocol was immunoSEQ multiplex PCR, while the TCRdb copy is restricted to in-frame clones and leaves out a portion. The sample contains some 120,000 clones, roughly 87% of which appear only once. This chain links TRBV4-2 with TRBJ1-5, with a tentative D call TRBD1 (5 bases). This sample comprised peripheral blood, obtained on day 0 of AZD1222 vaccination. This TCR was sampled from an adult in good health. CDR3 DNA sequence: TGTGCCAGCAGCCAAGCGGACACCTATAGCAATCAGCCCCAGCATTTT. It yields the protein CASSQADTYSNQPQHF.